Sequencing of this T cell receptor (beta chain) was carried out in a study of T cell responses to AZD1222 COVID-19 vaccine. Study in general: Second doses were pooled across both intervals (about 4 or about 12 weeks). Whole-study findings and limits: There were mostly white British donors and more females than males, and clonal diversity was possibly underestimated. There were repertoire samples only from the period after the peak T cell response. Unmutated variant regions reportedly attract nearly half of all spike-specific TCRs.

Some clones are missing from TCRdb's copy, which holds only in-frame ones; the method was immunoSEQ multiplex PCR. This table has 120,000 or so clones, under 95% appearing once. The CDR3 consists of 13 residues. The germline V gene has CDR1 SGHRS and CDR2 YFSETQ. After removal of 4 bases from V and 7 bases from J, the junction contained 5 bases not matched to a gene. As concerns this clone: Its matching antigen is unknown.

The clonotype originates from an adult in good health. Specimen: peripheral blood, collected on day 0 of AZD1222 vaccination. The chain combines TRBV5-1 with TRBJ1-2; 9 bases are a match to TRBD1. The CDR3 reads CASSLPDRGGYTF. The CDR3 DNA reads as TGCGCCAGCAGCCTCCCGGACAGGGGTGGCTACACCTTC.